This TCR beta chain was documented in a study of cytomegalovirus exposure and HLA in healthy donors. The PCR made use of 60 Vbeta and 13 Jbeta primers. Some clones are missing from TCRdb's copy, which holds only in-frame ones; the method was immunoSEQ multiplex PCR. Here the sample spans around 90,000 clones, roughly 75% being singletons. Study results and caveats: A few CMV-associated chains were confirmed in vitro to be specific for CMV antigens.

Germline V gene lookup returns CDR1 GTSNPN and CDR2 SVGIG (reference sequence). Trimming took 0 bases from V and 7 from J, leaving 22 bases between them. The CDR3 has 16 amino acids. Points on this clone: Its antigen is unidentified.

The TCR originated in a man under 40 in good health and CMV-seronegative. Source material: PBMCs. The chain joins TRBV30 to TRBJ2-7; D is perhaps TRBD2 (5 bases). The CDR3 loop reads CAWSVGGLPLRPEQYF. For the CDR3, the DNA is TGTGCCTGGAGTGTAGGAGGTCTCCCACTCAGACCTGAGCAGTACTTC.